A selection of T cell receptor beta chains follows, all from one sample in a study of T cell changes during pregnancy in multiple sclerosis. Repertoires were generated with immunoSEQ multiplex PCR, while TCRdb's copy carries only in-frame clones and drops some. The sample includes tens of thousands of clones, under 95% of them seen just once. Source: peripheral blood, taken in the first trimester of pregnancy. The receptors originated from a female donor in good health, enrolled as a control in a pregnancy study. Each CDR3 is given with its conserved first and last residue. The order of the fields is CDR3 length, clone size, D gene, J gene, V gene, CDR3 protein, CDR3 DNA. The D gene is left open where the match is weak. Expanded clones get a size class; other rows say once, few or many, or leave the size out.

len: 14
abundance: NA
d_gene: NA
j_gene: TRBJ2-3
v_gene: TRBV7-9
CDR3aa: CASSPRGSTDTQYF
CDR3nt: TGTGCCAGCAGCCCCAGGGGCAGCACAGATACGCAGTATTTT

len: 17
abundance: NA
d_gene: TRBD1
j_gene: TRBJ2-5
v_gene: TRBV5-1
CDR3aa: CASSLRPPGQGRETQYF
CDR3nt: TGCGCCAGCAGCTTGAGACCTCCGGGACAGGGAAGAGAGACCCAGTACTTC

len: 15
abundance: NA
d_gene: NA
j_gene: TRBJ2-2
v_gene: TRBV28
CDR3aa: CASSGRVLLTGELFF
CDR3nt: TGTGCCAGCAGTGGGCGGGTTCTTCTCACCGGGGAGCTGTTTTTT

len: 13
abundance: NA
d_gene: NA
j_gene: TRBJ2-1
v_gene: TRBV11-3
CDR3aa: CASSPRPPGEQFF
CDR3nt: TGTGCCAGCAGCCCTCGCCCCCCGGGAGAGCAGTTCTTC

len: 17
abundance: NA
d_gene: NA
j_gene: TRBJ1-2
v_gene: TRBV12-2
CDR3aa: CASRTRTDREGNYGYTF
CDR3nt: TGTGCAAGTCGCACCAGAACGGACAGGGAGGGGAACTATGGCTACACCTTC

len: 17
abundance: NA
d_gene: TRBD2
j_gene: TRBJ2-2
v_gene: TRBV9
CDR3aa: CASSPKGAGENTGELFF
CDR3nt: TGTGCCAGCAGTCCGAAGGGCGCGGGAGAGAACACCGGGGAGCTGTTTTTT

len: 15
abundance: once
d_gene: TRBD2
j_gene: TRBJ2-2
v_gene: TRBV5-1
CDR3aa: CASRPTSGKVGELFF
CDR3nt: TGCGCCAGCAGGCCGACTAGCGGGAAAGTCGGGGAGCTGTTTTTT

len: 18
abundance: NA
d_gene: TRBD1
j_gene: TRBJ1-5
v_gene: TRBV7-8
CDR3aa: CASSLKIGTGGHGWPQHF
CDR3nt: TGTGCCAGCAGCCTTAAAATCGGGACAGGGGGACACGGGTGGCCCCAGCATTTT

len: 16
abundance: NA
d_gene: NA
j_gene: TRBJ2-3
v_gene: TRBV4-1
CDR3aa: CASTLRGQGSTDTQYF
CDR3nt: TGCGCCAGCACCCTCAGAGGGCAGGGGAGTACAGATACGCAGTATTTT

len: 15
abundance: NA
d_gene: NA
j_gene: TRBJ1-5
v_gene: TRBV19
CDR3aa: CASLFGGGSNQPQHF
CDR3nt: TGTGCCTCCTTATTCGGGGGAGGGAGCAATCAGCCCCAGCATTTT

len: 19
abundance: NA
d_gene: TRBD2
j_gene: TRBJ2-4
v_gene: TRBV9
CDR3aa: CASSGGLAGAGKAKNIQYF
CDR3nt: TGTGCCAGCAGCGGGGGACTAGCGGGAGCGGGGAAGGCCAAAAACATTCAGTACTTC

len: 13
abundance: NA
d_gene: NA
j_gene: TRBJ1-2
v_gene: TRBV7-2
CDR3aa: CASSFFGGVGYTF
CDR3nt: TGTGCCAGCAGCTTCTTCGGAGGGGTGGGCTACACCTTC

len: 14
abundance: once
d_gene: TRBD2
j_gene: TRBJ2-5
v_gene: TRBV7-2
CDR3aa: CASSTPGLVETQYF
CDR3nt: TGTGCCAGCTCAACCCCGGGACTAGTAGAGACCCAGTACTTC

len: 12
abundance: NA
d_gene: NA
j_gene: TRBJ1-5
v_gene: TRBV7-9
CDR3aa: CASSGRDQPQHF
CDR3nt: TGTGCCAGCAGCGGCAGGGATCAGCCCCAGCATTTT

len: 15
abundance: NA
d_gene: NA
j_gene: TRBJ1-1
v_gene: TRBV4-2
CDR3aa: CASSQESRQNTEAFF
CDR3nt: TGTGCCAGCAGCCAAGAGTCTAGGCAAAACACTGAAGCTTTCTTT

len: 13
abundance: NA
d_gene: NA
j_gene: TRBJ1-1
v_gene: TRBV6-1
CDR3aa: CASSEGGNTEAFF
CDR3nt: TGTGCCAGCAGTGAAGGCGGGAACACTGAAGCTTTCTTT

len: 17
abundance: NA
d_gene: TRBD1
j_gene: TRBJ2-2
v_gene: TRBV5-8
CDR3aa: CASMRDRDLGNTGELFF
CDR3nt: TGTGCCAGCATGCGGGACAGGGATCTGGGGAACACCGGGGAGCTGTTTTTT

len: 14
abundance: NA
d_gene: TRBD1
j_gene: TRBJ2-7
v_gene: TRBV19
CDR3aa: CASLTPGQGHEQYF
CDR3nt: TGTGCCAGTTTAACCCCGGGACAGGGACACGAGCAGTACTTC

len: 15
abundance: few
d_gene: NA
j_gene: TRBJ2-7
v_gene: TRBV7-6
CDR3aa: CASSLADSNGNEQYF
CDR3nt: TGTGCCAGCAGCTTAGCGGATTCCAACGGGAACGAGCAGTACTTC

len: 16
abundance: NA
d_gene: TRBD1
j_gene: TRBJ1-5
v_gene: TRBV18
CDR3aa: CASSPPGQGAGQPQHF
CDR3nt: TGTGCCAGCTCACCTCCGGGACAGGGGGCCGGTCAGCCCCAGCATTTT

len: 15
abundance: NA
d_gene: NA
j_gene: TRBJ1-3
v_gene: TRBV19
CDR3aa: CASSMVRPSGNTIYF
CDR3nt: TGTGCCAGTAGTATGGTGCGGCCGTCTGGAAACACCATATATTTT

len: 15
abundance: NA
d_gene: TRBD2
j_gene: TRBJ2-5
v_gene: TRBV4-3
CDR3aa: CASSQERGGQETQYF
CDR3nt: TGCGCCAGCAGCCAAGAGCGGGGGGGCCAAGAGACCCAGTACTTC

len: 15
abundance: NA
d_gene: NA
j_gene: TRBJ2-1
v_gene: TRBV7-3
CDR3aa: CASSLDSEAYNEQFF
CDR3nt: TGTGCCAGCAGCTTAGATAGCGAAGCCTACAATGAGCAGTTCTTC

len: 14
abundance: NA
d_gene: NA
j_gene: TRBJ2-5
v_gene: TRBV6-5
CDR3aa: CASRKDWNGETQYF
CDR3nt: TGTGCCAGCAGAAAGGACTGGAACGGAGAGACCCAGTACTTC